The clone carrying this T cell receptor (beta chain) showed up many times. What it recognizes is unknown. This record belongs to a study of T-cell reconstitution after alpha-beta-depleted transplantation in children. Overall study findings and caveats: Surviving recipient T cells and thymic progenitors accounted for the high day-60 TCRbeta diversity observed in some patients. Reportedly, only several hundred clones from non-depleted graft cells drove alpha-beta T-cell counts at about two months. After one year, T-cell counts and TCRbeta diversity mostly came from new T cells.

The CDR3 length is 13 residues. Per germline, CDR1 SGHDT and CDR2 YYEEEE. Trimming shortened V by 8 bases and J by 4 bases, and 13 bases separated the two germline ends. Researchers prepared the TCRbeta library using unique molecular identifiers, the study reports. TCRdb processed the PCR reads anew with MiXCR; each CDR3 protein has one entry. The top ten hold approximately 17% of the sample, which has tens of thousands of distinct CDR3 sequences, 4.9% seen once. The sample was PBMCs, mostly from graft donor cells, taken 180 days after TCRalphabeta/CD19-depleted stem cell transplant. V gene TRBV5-6 combines with J gene TRBJ2-1, with D perhaps matching TRBD2 (6 bases). This TCR was recovered from a boy under three years old who had a stem cell transplant for acute myeloid leukemia, so the T cells may come from the graft donor. In DNA, the CDR3 is TGTGCCAGTACAGCCGGGACTTACAATGAGCAGTTCTTC. Its protein is CASTAGTYNEQFF.